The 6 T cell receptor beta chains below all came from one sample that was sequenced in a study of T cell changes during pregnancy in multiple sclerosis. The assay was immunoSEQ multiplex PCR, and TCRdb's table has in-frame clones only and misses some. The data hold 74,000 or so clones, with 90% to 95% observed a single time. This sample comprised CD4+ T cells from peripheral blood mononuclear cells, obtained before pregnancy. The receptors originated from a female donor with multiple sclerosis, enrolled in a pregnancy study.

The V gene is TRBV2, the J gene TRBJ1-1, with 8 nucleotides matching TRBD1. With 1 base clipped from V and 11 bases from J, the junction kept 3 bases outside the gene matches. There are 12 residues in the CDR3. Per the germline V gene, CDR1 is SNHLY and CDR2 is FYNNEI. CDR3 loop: CASSEGRGLAFF. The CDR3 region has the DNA TGTGCCAGCAGTGAAGGCAGGGGGCTGGCTTTCTTT.

CDR3 in amino acids: CASSGRGTGHYNEQFF. The DNA for the CDR3 is TGTGCCAGCAGCGGAAGGGGGACAGGCCATTACAATGAGCAGTTCTTC. The rearrangement links TRBV9 to TRBJ2-1; TRBD1 matches 8 bases. CDR1 and CDR2 from the germline V gene are SGDLS and YYNGEE. V shed 3 bases, J shed 4 bases, and the junction held 9 bases outside the gene matches. The CDR3 extends over 16 amino acids.

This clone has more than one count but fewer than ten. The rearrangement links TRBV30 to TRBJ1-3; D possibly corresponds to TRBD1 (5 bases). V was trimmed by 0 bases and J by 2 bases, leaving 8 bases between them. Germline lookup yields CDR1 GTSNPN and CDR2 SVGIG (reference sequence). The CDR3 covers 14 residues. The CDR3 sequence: CAWSVSRAGNTIYF. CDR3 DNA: TGTGCCTGGAGTGTATCCAGGGCTGGAAACACCATATATTTT. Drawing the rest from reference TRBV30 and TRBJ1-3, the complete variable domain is SQTIHQWPATLVQPVGSPLSLECTVEGTSNPNLYWYRQAAGRGLQLLFYSVGIGQISSEVPQNLSASRPQDRQFILSSKKLLLSDSGFYLCAWSVSRAGNTIYFGEGSWLTVV.

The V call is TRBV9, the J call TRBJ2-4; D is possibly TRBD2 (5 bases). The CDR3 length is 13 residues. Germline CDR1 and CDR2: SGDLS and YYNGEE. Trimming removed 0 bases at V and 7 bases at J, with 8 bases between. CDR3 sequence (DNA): TGTGCCAGCAGCGTAGATCCGGGGAACATTCAGTACTTC. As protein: CASSVDPGNIQYF.

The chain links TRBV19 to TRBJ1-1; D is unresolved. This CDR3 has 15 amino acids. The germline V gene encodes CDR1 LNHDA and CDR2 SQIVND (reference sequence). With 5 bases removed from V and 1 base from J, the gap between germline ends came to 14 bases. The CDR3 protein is CASSARVSGNTEAFF. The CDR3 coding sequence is TGTGCCAGTAGTGCCCGCGTGTCGGGGAACACTGAAGCTTTCTTT.

The CDR3 DNA reads as TGTGCCTGGAGTCTAGACAGGGGGAGCAATCAGCCCCAGCATTTT. It yields the protein CAWSLDRGSNQPQHF. The rearrangement links TRBV30 to TRBJ1-5; 9 nucleotides agree with TRBD1. The V gene's germline CDR1 is GTSNPN and CDR2 SVGIG (reference sequence). J was trimmed by 1 base and V by 2 bases; bases with no gene match: 3. The CDR3 has 15 amino acids.